This T cell receptor (beta chain) was retrieved from a study of cytomegalovirus exposure and HLA in healthy donors. On the study more broadly: Inside one of the first data releases sat about 85 million unique TCRs taken from HLA-typed donors. Study results and caveats: TCR beta sequences numbering 16,951 were associated with HLA alleles at 0.05 false discovery rate in a later analysis.

The PCR was carried out with 60 Vbeta primers and 13 Jbeta primers. The assay was immunoSEQ multiplex PCR, and TCRdb's table has in-frame clones only and misses some. Of 110,000 or so clones in the sample, 70% to 85% were seen once. Only one count was recorded for this clone. Its antigen remains unknown. This sample includes further DNA sequences coding for the same CDR3. This CDR3 has 14 residues. The V gene's germline CDR1 is PRHDT and CDR2 FYEKMQ (reference sequence). The germline V and J ends were trimmed by 0 bases and 0 bases, with 6 bases remaining between them. The sample consisted of PBMCs. This clonotype was obtained from a woman aged 40 to 49 in good health and CMV-seropositive. This chain connects TRBV13 to TRBJ2-7, with D maybe TRBD1 (5 bases). The CDR3 bases are TGTGCCAGCAGCTTAGGGGGGCGCTCCTACGAGCAGTACTTC. It is translated as CASSLGGRSYEQYF. Supplemented by reference TRBV13 and TRBJ2-7, the full variable domain reads AAGVIQSPRHLIKEKRETATLKCYPIPRHDTVYWYQQGPGQDPQFLISFYEKMQSDKGSIPDRFSAQQFSDYHSELNMSSLELGDSALYFCASSLGGRSYEQYFGPGTRLTVT.